Below, 7 T cell receptor beta chains from the same sample are listed, as sequenced in a study of vaccination and CD4 T cells after COVID-19. Noted treatment: roughly 10-day PBMC culture with coronavirus spike peptide pools or control peptides (ViraFEST assay). The Oncomine TCR Beta short-read assay was what sequenced the DNA obtained from cultured CD4+ T cells. TCRdb reprocessed the PCR reads with MiXCR, giving one entry per CDR3 protein. Here the sample spans 13,000 or so distinct CDR3 sequences, around half being singletons. These receptors' targets are unknown. Sequenced input: CD4+ T cells from blood, cultured in vitro. Source of these receptors: a human donor who had recovered from COVID-19.

A few counts support this clonotype. This chain joins TRBV19 and TRBJ2-6; the D is unclear. Germline V gives CDR1 LNHDA, CDR2 SQIVND (reference sequence). V was shortened by 3 bases and J by 0 bases, with 9 bases between the two germline ends. The CDR3 contains 16 residues. For the CDR3, the DNA is TGTGCCAGTAGTATGTTCAGTCCCTCTGGGGCCAACGTCCTGACTTTC. As protein: CASSMFSPSGANVLTF.

V gene TRBV29-1 combines with J gene TRBJ1-1; D gene unclear. The CDR3 loop spans 10 amino acids. Trimming removed 4 bases from V and 5 bases from J, with 5 bases in between. CDR1 and CDR2 (germline): SQVTM, ANQGSEA. CDR3 nucleotide sequence: TGCAGCGTTGGGCTGACTGAAGCTTTCTTT. Translated, it gives CSVGLTEAFF. Drawing the rest from reference TRBV29-1 and TRBJ1-1, the complete variable domain is SAVISQKPSRDICQRGTSLTIQCQVDSQVTMMFWYRQQPGQSLTLIATANQGSEATYESGFVIDKFPISRPNLTFSTLTVSNMSPEDSSIYLCSVGLTEAFFGQGTRLTVV.

This clonotype was counted only a few times. The rearrangement links TRBV11-2 to TRBJ2-1; the D call may be TRBD1 or TRBD2 (6 bases each). This CDR3 region has 12 residues. Germline CDR1 is SGHAT and CDR2 is FQNNGV. Trimming pared 4 bases from V and 10 bases from J, leaving 11 bases between. The CDR3 region is CASSYRGGEQFF. In DNA, the CDR3 is TGTGCCAGCAGCTATCGAGGGGGGGAGCAGTTCTTC. Full variable domain (rest looked up from reference TRBV11-2 and TRBJ2-1): EAGVAQSPRYKIIEKRQSVAFWCNPISGHATLYWYQQILGQGPKLLIQFQNNGVVDDSQLPKDRFSAERLKGVDSTLKIQPAKLEDSAVYLCASSYRGGEQFFGPGTRLTVL.

V and J are TRBV5-4 and TRBJ1-4; 7 nucleotides line up with TRBD1. The ends lost 0 bases at V and 7 bases at J; junction bases unmatched: 9. The germline V gene encodes CDR1 SGHNT and CDR2 YYREEE (reference sequence). The length of the CDR3 is 16 residues. The chain's CDR3 is CASSLEGAVGGEKLFF. DNA for the CDR3: TGTGCCAGCAGCTTGGAGGGGGCCGTAGGAGGTGAAAAACTGTTTTTT. The full variable domain, completed using reference TRBV5-4 and TRBJ1-4, is ETGVTQSPTHLIKTRGQQVTLRCSSQSGHNTVSWYQQALGQGPQFIFQYYREEENGRGNFPPRFSGLQFPNYSSELNVNALELDDSALYLCASSLEGAVGGEKLFFGSGTQLSVL.

V gene TRBV5-1 combines with J gene TRBJ1-1, with TRBD1 as a possible D gene (5 bases). Germline V gene lookup returns CDR1 SGHRS and CDR2 YFSETQ. The CDR3 runs to 13 residues. V shed 3 bases and J shed 2 bases, with 8 bases lying between them. CDR3 in DNA: TGCGCCAGCAGCTGGGGGGACAACACTGAAGCTTTCTTT. This sequence encodes CASSWGDNTEAFF.

The rearrangement uses TRBV20-1 and TRBJ1-1, with 10 bases fitting TRBD1. The CDR3 is 13 amino acids. Unmatched junction bases numbered 4, after V lost 4 bases and J lost 5 bases. CDR1 and CDR2 from the germline V gene are DFQATT and SNEGSKA (reference sequence). Written as DNA, the CDR3 is TGCAGTGCTACCCGGGACAGGGGTACTGAAGCTTTCTTT. It codes for CSATRDRGTEAFF.

The chain links TRBV6-5 to TRBJ2-5; TRBD2 matches at 9 bases. Germline V gives CDR1 MNHEY, CDR2 SVGAGI. Trimming removed 0 bases from V and 6 bases from J; junction bases left unmatched: 8. This CDR3 comprises 16 residues. CDR3 in DNA: TGTGCCAGCAGTTACTCGGGGAGCGGGGGGAAGAAGACCCAGTACTTC. Its protein is CASSYSGSGGKKTQYF.